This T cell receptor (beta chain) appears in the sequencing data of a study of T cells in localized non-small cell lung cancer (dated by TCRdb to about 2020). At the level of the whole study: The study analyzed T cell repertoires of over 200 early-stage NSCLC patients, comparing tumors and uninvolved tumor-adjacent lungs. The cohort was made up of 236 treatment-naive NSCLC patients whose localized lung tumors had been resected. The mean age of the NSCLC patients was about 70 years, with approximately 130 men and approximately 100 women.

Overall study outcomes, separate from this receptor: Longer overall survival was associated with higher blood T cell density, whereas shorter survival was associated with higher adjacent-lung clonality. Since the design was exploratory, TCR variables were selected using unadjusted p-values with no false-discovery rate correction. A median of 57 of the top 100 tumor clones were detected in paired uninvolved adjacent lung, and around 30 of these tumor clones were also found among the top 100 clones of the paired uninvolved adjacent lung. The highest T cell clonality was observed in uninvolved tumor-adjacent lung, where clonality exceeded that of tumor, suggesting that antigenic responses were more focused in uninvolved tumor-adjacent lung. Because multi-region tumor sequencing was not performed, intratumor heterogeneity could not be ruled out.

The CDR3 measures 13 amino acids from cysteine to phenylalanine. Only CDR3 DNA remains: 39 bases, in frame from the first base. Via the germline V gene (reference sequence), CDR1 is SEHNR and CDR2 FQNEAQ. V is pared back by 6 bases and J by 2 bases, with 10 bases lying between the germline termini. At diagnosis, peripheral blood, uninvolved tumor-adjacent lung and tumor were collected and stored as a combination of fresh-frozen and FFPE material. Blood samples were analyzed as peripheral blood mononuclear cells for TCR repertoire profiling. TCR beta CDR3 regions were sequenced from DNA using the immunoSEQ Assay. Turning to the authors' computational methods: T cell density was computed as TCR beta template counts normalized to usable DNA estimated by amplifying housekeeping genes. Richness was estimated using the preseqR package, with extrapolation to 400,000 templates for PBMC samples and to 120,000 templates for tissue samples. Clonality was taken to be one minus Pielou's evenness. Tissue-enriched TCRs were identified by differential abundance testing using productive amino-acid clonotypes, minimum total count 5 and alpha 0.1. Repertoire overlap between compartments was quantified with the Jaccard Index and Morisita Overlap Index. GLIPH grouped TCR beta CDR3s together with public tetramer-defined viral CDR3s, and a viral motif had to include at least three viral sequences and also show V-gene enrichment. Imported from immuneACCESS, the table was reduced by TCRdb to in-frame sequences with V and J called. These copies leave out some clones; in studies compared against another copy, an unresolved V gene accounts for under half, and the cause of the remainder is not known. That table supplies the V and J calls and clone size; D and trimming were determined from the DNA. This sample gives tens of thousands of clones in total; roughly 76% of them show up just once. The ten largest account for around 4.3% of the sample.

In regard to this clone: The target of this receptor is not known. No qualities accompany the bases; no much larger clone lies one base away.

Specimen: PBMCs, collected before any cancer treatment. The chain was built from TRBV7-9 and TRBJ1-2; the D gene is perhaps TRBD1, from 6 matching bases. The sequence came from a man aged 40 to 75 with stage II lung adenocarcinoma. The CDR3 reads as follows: CASSRGQNYGYTF. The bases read TGTGCCAGCAGTCGCGGACAGAACTATGGCTACACCTTC.